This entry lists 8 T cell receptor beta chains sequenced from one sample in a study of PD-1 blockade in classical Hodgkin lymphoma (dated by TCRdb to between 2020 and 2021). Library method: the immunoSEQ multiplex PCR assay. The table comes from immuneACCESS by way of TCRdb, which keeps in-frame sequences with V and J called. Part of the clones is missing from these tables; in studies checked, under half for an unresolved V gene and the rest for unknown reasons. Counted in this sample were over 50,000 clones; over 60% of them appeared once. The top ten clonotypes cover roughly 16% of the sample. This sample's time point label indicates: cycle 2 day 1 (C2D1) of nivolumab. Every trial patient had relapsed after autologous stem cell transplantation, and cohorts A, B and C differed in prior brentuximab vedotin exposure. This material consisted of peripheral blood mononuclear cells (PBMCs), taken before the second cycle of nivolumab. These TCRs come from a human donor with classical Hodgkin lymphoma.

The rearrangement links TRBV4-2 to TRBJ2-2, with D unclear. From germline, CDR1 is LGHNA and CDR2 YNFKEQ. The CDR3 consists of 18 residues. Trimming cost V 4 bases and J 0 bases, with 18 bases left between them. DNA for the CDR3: TGTGCCAGCAGCCCAAAACCCCCTGGCGCCACGAACACCGGGGAGCTGTTTTTT. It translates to CASSPKPPGATNTGELFF.

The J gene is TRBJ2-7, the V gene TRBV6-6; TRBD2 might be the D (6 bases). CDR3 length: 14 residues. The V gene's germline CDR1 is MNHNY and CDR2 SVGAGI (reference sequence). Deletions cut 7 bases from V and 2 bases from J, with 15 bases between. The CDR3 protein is CASKGTGVAYEQYF. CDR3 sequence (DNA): TGTGCCAGCAAAGGGACGGGAGTCGCCTACGAGCAGTACTTC.

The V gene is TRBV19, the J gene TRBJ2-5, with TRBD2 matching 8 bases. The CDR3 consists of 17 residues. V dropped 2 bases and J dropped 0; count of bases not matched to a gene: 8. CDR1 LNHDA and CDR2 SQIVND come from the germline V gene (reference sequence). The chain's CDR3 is CASSIRGSGTYQETQYF. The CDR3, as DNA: TGTGCCAGTAGTATACGGGGTAGCGGGACGTACCAAGAGACCCAGTACTTC.

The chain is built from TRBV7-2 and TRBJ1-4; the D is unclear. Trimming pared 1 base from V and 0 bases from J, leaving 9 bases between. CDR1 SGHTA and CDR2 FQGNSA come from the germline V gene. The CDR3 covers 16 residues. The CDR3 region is CASSLVFATTNEKLFF. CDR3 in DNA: TGTGCCAGCAGCTTAGTTTTCGCTACAACTAATGAAAAACTGTTTTTT.

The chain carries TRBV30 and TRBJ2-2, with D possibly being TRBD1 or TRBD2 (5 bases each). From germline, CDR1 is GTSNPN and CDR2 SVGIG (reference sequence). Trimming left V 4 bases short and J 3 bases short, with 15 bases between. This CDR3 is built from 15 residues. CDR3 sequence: CAWTPGLGDTGELFF. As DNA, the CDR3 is TGTGCCTGGACACCGGGGCTAGGGGACACCGGGGAGCTGTTTTTT.

CDR3 residues: CASSQEAGSAGAWETQYF. DNA of the CDR3: TGTGCCAGCAGCCAAGAGGCCGGTTCGGCTGGTGCCTGGGAGACCCAGTACTTC. This chain joins TRBV14 and TRBJ2-5; D is undetermined. CDR1 and CDR2 from the germline V gene are SGHDN and FVKESK. V lost 0 bases, J lost 5 bases, and 22 bases lay in between. The CDR3 is 18 amino acids.

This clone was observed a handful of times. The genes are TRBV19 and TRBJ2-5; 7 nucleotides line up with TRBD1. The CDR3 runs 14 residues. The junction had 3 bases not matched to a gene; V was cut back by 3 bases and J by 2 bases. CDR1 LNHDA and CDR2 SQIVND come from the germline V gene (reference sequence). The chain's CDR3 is CASSMGRGQETQYF. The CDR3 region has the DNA TGTGCCAGTAGTATGGGCAGGGGGCAAGAGACCCAGTACTTC.

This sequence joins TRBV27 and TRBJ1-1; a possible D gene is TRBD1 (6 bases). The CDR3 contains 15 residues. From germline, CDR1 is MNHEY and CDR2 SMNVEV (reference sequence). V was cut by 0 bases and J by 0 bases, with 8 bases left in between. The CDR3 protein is CASSLSGGLNTEAFF. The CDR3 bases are TGTGCCAGCAGTTTATCGGGGGGGCTGAACACTGAAGCTTTCTTT.